This T cell receptor beta chain was found in a study of cytomegalovirus exposure and HLA in healthy donors. The study ran its PCR with 60 Vbeta and 13 Jbeta primers. TCRdb's table, derived via immunoSEQ multiplex PCR, lists solely in-frame clones and lacks some. The table has roughly 140,000 clones, 70% to 80% seen once. CDR1 MRHNA and CDR2 SNTAGT come from the germline V gene. V gave up 6 bases and J gave up 2 bases; unmatched junction bases: 8. The CDR3 spans 15 residues. The table lists this clone with a few counts. V is TRBV6-4 and J is TRBJ2-5; 8 nucleotides line up with TRBD1. Sequenced input: PBMCs. The sequence derives from a woman in her late teens or twenties in good health and CMV-seropositive. The CDR3 nucleotides are TGTGCCAGCAGCCCCAGTCAGGGGGCGCAAGAGACCCAGTACTTC. Its translation: CASSPSQGAQETQYF.